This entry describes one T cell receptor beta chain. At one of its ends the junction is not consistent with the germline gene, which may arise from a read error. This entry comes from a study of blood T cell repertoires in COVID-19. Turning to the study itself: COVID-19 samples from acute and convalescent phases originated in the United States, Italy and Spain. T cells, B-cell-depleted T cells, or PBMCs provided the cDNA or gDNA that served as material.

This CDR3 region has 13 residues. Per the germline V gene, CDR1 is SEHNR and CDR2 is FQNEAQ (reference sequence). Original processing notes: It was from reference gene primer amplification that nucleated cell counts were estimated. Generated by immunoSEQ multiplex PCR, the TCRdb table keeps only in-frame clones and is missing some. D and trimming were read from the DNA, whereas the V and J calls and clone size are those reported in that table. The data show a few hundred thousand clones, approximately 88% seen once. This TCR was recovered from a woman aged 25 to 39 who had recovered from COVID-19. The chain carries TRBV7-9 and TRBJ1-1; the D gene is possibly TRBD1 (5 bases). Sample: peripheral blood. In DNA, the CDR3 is TGTGCCAGCAGCTTATACAGGAACGCTGAAGCTTTCTTT. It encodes CASSLYRNAEAFF. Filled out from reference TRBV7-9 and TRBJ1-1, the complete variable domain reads DTGVSQNPRHKITKRGQNVTFRCDPISEHNRLYWYRQTLGQGPEFLTYFQNEAQLEKSRLLSDRFSAERPKGSFSTLEIQRTEQGDSAMYLCASSLYRNAEAFFGQGTRLTVV.